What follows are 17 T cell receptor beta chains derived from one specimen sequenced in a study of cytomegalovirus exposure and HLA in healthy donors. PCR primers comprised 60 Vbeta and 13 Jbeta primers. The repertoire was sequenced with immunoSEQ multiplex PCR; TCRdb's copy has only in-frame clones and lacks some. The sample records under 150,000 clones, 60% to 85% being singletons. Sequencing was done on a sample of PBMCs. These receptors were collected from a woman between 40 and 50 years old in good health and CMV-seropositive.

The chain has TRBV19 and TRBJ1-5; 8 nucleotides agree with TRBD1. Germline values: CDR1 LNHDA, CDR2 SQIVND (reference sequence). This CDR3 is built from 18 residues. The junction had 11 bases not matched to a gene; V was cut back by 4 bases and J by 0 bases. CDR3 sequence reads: CASSTTGRTGNSNQPQHF. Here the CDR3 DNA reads TGTGCCAGTAGTACGACCGGGCGGACAGGGAATAGCAATCAGCCCCAGCATTTT.

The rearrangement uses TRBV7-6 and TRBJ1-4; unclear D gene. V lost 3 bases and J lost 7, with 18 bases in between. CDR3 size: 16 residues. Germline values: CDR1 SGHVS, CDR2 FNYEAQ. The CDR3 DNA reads TGTGCCAGCAGCTTTACGTCGTGCGGGGAGCGTGAAAAACTGTTTTTT. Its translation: CASSFTSCGEREKLFF.

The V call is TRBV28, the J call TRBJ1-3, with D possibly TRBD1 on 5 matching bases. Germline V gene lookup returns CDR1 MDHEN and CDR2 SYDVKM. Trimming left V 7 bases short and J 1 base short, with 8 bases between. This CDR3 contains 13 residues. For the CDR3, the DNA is TGTGCCAGCACGCGGGGGTCTGGAAACACCATATATTTT. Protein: CASTRGSGNTIYF.

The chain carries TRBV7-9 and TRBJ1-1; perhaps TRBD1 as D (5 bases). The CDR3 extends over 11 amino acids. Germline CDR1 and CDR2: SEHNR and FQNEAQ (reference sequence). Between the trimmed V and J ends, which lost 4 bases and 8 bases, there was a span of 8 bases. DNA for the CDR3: TGTGCCAGCAGCTCAAACAGGGAAGCTTTCTTT. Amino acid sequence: CASSSNREAFF.

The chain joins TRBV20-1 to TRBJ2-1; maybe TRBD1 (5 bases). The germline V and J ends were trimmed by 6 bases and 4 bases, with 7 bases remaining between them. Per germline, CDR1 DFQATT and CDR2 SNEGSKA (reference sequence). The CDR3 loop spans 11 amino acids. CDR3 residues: CSARQYNEQFF. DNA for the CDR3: TGCAGTGCCAGACAGTACAATGAGCAGTTCTTC.

This CDR3 is CAWTGAGNSGNTIYF. The CDR3 DNA reads TGTGCCTGGACTGGCGCAGGGAACTCTGGAAACACCATATATTTT. The gene calls are TRBV30 and TRBJ1-3; a possible D gene is TRBD1 (5 bases). V lost 4 bases, J lost 0 bases, and 13 bases lay in between. This CDR3 region has 15 residues. The germline CDR1 and CDR2 sequences are GTSNPN and SVGIG (reference sequence).

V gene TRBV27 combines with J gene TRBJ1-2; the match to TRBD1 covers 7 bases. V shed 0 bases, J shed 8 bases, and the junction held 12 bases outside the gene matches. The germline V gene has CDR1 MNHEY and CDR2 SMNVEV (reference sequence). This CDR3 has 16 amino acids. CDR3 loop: CASSLSPRGSLGGYTF. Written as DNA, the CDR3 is TGTGCCAGCAGTTTATCTCCCAGGGGGTCGCTAGGAGGCTACACCTTC.

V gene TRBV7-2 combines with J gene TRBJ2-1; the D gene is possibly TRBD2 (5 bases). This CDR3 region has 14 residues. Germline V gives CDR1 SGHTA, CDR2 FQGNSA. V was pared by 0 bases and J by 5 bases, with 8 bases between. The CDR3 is CASSLARANNEQFF. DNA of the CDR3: TGTGCCAGCAGCTTAGCGAGGGCGAACAATGAGCAGTTCTTC.

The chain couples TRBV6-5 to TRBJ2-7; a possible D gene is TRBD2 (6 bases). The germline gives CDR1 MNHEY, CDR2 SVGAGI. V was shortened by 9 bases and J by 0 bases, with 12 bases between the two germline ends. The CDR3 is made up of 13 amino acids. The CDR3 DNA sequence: TGTGCCAGTACCGGGACTGTCTCCTACGAGCAGTACTTC. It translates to CASTGTVSYEQYF.

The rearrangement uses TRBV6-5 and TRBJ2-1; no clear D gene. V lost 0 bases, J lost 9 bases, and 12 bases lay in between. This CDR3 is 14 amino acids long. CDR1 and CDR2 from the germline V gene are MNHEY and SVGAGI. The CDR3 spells CASSYSNEVLEQFF. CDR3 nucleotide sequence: TGTGCCAGCAGTTACTCGAACGAGGTTCTTGAGCAGTTCTTC.

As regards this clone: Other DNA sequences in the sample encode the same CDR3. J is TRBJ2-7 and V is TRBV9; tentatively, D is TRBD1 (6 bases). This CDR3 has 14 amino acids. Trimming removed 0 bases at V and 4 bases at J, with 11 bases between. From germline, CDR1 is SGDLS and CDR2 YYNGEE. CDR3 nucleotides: TGTGCCAGCAGCGTAGGCCAGGGGAATTACGAGCAGTACTTC. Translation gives CASSVGQGNYEQYF.

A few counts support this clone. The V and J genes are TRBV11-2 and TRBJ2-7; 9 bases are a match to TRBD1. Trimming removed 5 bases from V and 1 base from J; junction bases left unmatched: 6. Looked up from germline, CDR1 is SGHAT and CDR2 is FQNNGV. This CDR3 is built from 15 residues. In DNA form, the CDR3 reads TGTGCCAGCAGCGGGGACAGGGTGGGATCCTACGAGCAGTACTTC. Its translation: CASSGDRVGSYEQYF.

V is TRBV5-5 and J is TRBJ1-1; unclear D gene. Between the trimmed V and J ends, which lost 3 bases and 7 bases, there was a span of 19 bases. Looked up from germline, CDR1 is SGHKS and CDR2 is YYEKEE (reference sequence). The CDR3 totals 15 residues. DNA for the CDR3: TGTGCCAGCAGCTCAGAACAAATCCGCCGTAATGAAGCTTTCTTT. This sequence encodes CASSSEQIRRNEAFF.

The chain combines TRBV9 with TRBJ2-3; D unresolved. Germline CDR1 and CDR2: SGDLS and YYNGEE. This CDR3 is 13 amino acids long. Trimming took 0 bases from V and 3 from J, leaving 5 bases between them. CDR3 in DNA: TGTGCCAGCAGCGTAGGAGGTACAGATACGCAGTATTTT. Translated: CASSVGGTDTQYF.

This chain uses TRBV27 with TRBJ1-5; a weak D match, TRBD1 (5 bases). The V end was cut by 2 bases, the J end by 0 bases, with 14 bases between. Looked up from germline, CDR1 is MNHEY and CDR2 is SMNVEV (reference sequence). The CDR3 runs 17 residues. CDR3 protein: CASSLKGAGFSNQPQHF. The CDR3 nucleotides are TGTGCCAGCAGTTTAAAAGGGGCAGGGTTTAGCAATCAGCCCCAGCATTTT.

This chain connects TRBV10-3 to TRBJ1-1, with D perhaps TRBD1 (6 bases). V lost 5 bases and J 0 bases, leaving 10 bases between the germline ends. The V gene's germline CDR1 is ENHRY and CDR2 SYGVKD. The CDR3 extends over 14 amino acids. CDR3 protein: CAISRQEMNTEAFF. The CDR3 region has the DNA TGTGCCATCAGTAGACAGGAGATGAACACTGAAGCTTTCTTT.

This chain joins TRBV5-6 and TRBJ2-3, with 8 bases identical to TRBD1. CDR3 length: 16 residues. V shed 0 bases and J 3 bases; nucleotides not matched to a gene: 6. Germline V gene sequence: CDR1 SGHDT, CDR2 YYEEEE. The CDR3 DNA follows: TGTGCCAGCAGCTTGGAGACAGGGGTGGAGACAGATACGCAGTATTTT. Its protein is CASSLETGVETDTQYF. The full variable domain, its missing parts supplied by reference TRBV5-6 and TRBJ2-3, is DAGVTQSPTHLIKTRGQQVTLRCSPKSGHDTVSWYQQALGQGPQFIFQYYEEEERQRGNFPDRFSGHQFPNYSSELNVNALLLGDSALYLCASSLETGVETDTQYFGPGTRLTVL.